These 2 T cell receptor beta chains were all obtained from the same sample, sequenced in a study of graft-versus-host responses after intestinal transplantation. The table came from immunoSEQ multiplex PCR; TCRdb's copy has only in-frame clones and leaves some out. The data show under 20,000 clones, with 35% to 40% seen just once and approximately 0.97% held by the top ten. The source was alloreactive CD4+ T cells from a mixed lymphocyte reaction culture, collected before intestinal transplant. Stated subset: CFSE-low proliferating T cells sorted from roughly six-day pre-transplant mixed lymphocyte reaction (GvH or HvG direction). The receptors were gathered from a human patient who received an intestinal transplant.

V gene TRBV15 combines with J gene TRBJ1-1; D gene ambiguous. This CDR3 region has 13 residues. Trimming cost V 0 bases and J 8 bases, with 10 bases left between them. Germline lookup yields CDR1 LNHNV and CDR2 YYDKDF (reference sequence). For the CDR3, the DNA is TGTGCCACCAGCAGAGATCGGACTAGAGAAGCTTTCTTT. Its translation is CATSRDRTREAFF.

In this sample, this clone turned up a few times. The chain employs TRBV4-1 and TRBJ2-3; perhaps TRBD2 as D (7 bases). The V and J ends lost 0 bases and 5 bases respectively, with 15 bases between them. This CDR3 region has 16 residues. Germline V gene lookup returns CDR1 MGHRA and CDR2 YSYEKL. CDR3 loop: CASSQDRWGGLDTQYF. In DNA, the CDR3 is TGCGCCAGCAGCCAAGATAGGTGGGGGGGCTTAGATACGCAGTATTTT.